This T cell receptor beta chain was profiled in a study of T cells expressing NK-cell markers. CDR3 size: 14 residues. From its re-call of the 5' RACE reads, TCRdb lists each CDR3 protein once, without DNA. This sample's table has fewer than 550,000 distinct CDR3 sequences. The receptor comes from a woman aged 45-65 years in good health. This chain links TRBV12-3 or TRBV12-4 with TRBJ1-6. Sequencing was performed on blood T cells: a sorted CD56 or NKG2C T cell subset, CD4+ or CD8+ T cells, or bulk PBMC T cells (not recorded which). CDR3 sequence: CASSLKGWGSPLHF.